The rows below give T cell receptor beta chains drawn from one sample of a study of blood T cell repertoires in COVID-19. Data came from immunoSEQ multiplex PCR; TCRdb stores just in-frame clones and leaves some out. The data contain about 200,000 clones, 75% to 85% of them singletons. Sequencing was carried out using PBMCs or T cells enriched from blood (not recorded which). The receptors stem from a man aged 35 to 55 who had recovered from COVID-19. Each CDR3 is given with its conserved first and last residue.

V,J,CDR3
TRBV28,TRBJ1-2,CASSLWGGGSHAGANYGYTF
TRBV5-1,TRBJ2-7,CASSSRQGTIYEQYF
TRBV4-1,TRBJ1-1,CASSFGLENTEAFF
TRBV4-1,TRBJ1-1,CASSQGRVGMNTEAFF
TRBV7-2,TRBJ1-2,CASSLEYRGKDGYTF
TRBV7-3,TRBJ2-3,CASSTAGTSRTDTQYF
TRBV6-5,TRBJ1-4,CASSYSTATNEKLFF
TRBV28,TRBJ1-6,CASTLLRGGSSSPLHF
TRBV7-2,TRBJ2-2,CASSLLAGRRAGELFF
TRBV5-6,TRBJ2-2,CASSSYGREGFAGELFF
TRBV27,TRBJ2-5,CASSFVGTLKETQYF
TRBV10-3,TRBJ2-3,CAIRKGTGVGGGGTDTQYF
TRBV21-1,TRBJ1-1,CASSKIGNTEAFF
TRBV2,TRBJ2-4,CASSEGTGGGIQYF
TRBV5-4,TRBJ1-2,CASSFPGSNYGYTF
TRBV25-1,TRBJ1-4,CASRGTGGHEKLFF
TRBV28,TRBJ1-2,CASSLGYRGVRDGYTF
TRBV20-1,TRBJ2-1,CSASQSGRANNEQFF
TRBV27,TRBJ2-7,CASSPDYRQDPYEQYF
TRBV28,TRBJ2-5,CASSPGGSAYF
TRBV5-1,TRBJ1-1,CASSFEGRVNTEAFF
TRBV29-1,TRBJ1-2,CSVLKQGAGGYTF
TRBV4-2,TRBJ1-1,CASSAGRRGTEAFF
TRBV19,TRBJ1-2,CASSIDHPLKASYGYTF
TRBV9,TRBJ1-4,CASSMSGTGHEKLFF
TRBV7-2,TRBJ1-1,CASSFQANTEAFF
TRBV7-2,TRBJ2-6,CASSLAGSGGGANVLTF
TRBV5-6,TRBJ1-1,CASITTGVNTEAFF